Following are 28 T cell receptor beta chains from one sample sequenced in a study of cytomegalovirus exposure and HLA in healthy donors. Only in-frame clones appear in the TCRdb table, and some are missing; sequencing was by immunoSEQ multiplex PCR. The sample lists about 120,000 clones, roughly 89% occurring once. Sequencing was performed on PBMCs. These receptors originate from a woman under 30 in good health and CMV-seronegative.

V usage is TRBV9 and J usage is TRBJ1-2; D is unclear. Germline lookup yields CDR1 SGDLS and CDR2 YYNGEE. The CDR3 contains 13 residues. V lost 6 bases and J lost 8, with 17 bases in between. Here the CDR3 DNA reads TGTGCCAGCACCAGCGTCCGACTCGGGGGCTACACCTTC. Protein product: CASTSVRLGGYTF.

V and J are TRBV6-5 and TRBJ2-1; tentative D call: TRBD2 (7 bases). Germline V gene lookup returns CDR1 MNHEY and CDR2 SVGAGI. V was trimmed by 4 bases and J by 8 bases, leaving 18 bases between them. The CDR3 length is 15 residues. The CDR3 DNA sequence: TGTGCCAGCAGTTTCCGTGGGGGGGCTTTCGATGAGCAGTTCTTC. Protein: CASSFRGGAFDEQFF.

This chain joins TRBV25-1 and TRBJ1-1, with D possibly being TRBD1 (6 bases). Trimming removed 2 bases at V and 4 bases at J, with 8 bases between. The CDR3 consists of 13 residues. CDR1 MGHDK and CDR2 SYGVNS come from the germline V gene. The CDR3, as DNA: TGTGCCAGCAGTGAAAGGGGGATCACTGAAGCTTTCTTT. Translated, it gives CASSERGITEAFF.

The rearrangement uses TRBV6-1 and TRBJ1-6; 8 nucleotides match TRBD1. The germline gives CDR1 MNHNS, CDR2 SASEGT. CDR3 length equals 18 residues. The trim removed 3 bases at V and 1 base at J, leaving 8 bases unmatched. CDR3 DNA sequence: TGTGCCAGCAGTGACCGATACAGGGGGTCATCCTATAATTCACCCCTCCACTTT. Translation gives CASSDRYRGSSYNSPLHF.

V is TRBV11-2 and J is TRBJ1-3; 8 nucleotides line up with TRBD1. The ends lost 6 bases at V and 0 bases at J; junction bases unmatched: 13. This CDR3 has 18 residues. Germline loops: CDR1 SGHAT, CDR2 FQNNGV. CDR3 nucleotides: TGTGCCAGCAGTTCCACGCCAGGGACAGGAGGCTCTGGAAACACCATATATTTT. Its protein is CASSSTPGTGGSGNTIYF.

The V call is TRBV6-4, the J call TRBJ1-1; TRBD1 matches 8 bases. This CDR3 spans 13 amino acids. The junction had 2 bases not matched to a gene; V was cut back by 7 bases and J by 1 base. CDR1 is MRHNA and CDR2 is SNTAGT in the germline V gene. The CDR3: CASKGQGNTEAFF. CDR3 bases: TGTGCCAGCAAAGGACAGGGGAACACTGAAGCTTTCTTT.

The chain couples TRBV7-9 to TRBJ1-5; possible D gene TRBD1, 6 bases. V shed 5 bases and J shed 4 bases, with 12 bases lying between them. The CDR3 has 14 amino acids. Germline assignment: CDR1 SEHNR and CDR2 FQNEAQ (reference sequence). The CDR3 nucleotides read TGTGCCAGCAGCCTAGAGGGGGGGAATCAGCCCCAGCATTTT. It yields the protein CASSLEGGNQPQHF.

The rearrangement uses TRBV4-1 and TRBJ1-1; D gene uncertain. Germline CDR1 is MGHRA and CDR2 is YSYEKL. The CDR3 sequence is 15 residues long. Trimming removed 0 bases at V and 1 base at J, with 9 bases between. CDR3 nucleotides: TGCGCCAGCAGCCAAGATCAGGTTCCGAACACTGAAGCTTTCTTT. Encoded protein: CASSQDQVPNTEAFF.

The genes are TRBV4-1 and TRBJ2-4; TRBD1 aligns across 7 bases. With V trimmed by 4 bases and J by 0 bases, 18 bases remained unmatched. This CDR3 contains 20 residues. Germline values: CDR1 MGHRA, CDR2 YSYEKL. The CDR3 reads CASSLDGTAVPHTAKNIQYF. Here the CDR3 DNA reads TGCGCCAGCAGCCTGGATGGGACAGCCGTTCCTCATACAGCCAAAAACATTCAGTACTTC.

The chain carries TRBV18 and TRBJ2-5, with D hard to call. Germline values: CDR1 KGHSH, CDR2 LQKENI. The CDR3 is 13 residues long. V was clipped by 5 bases and J by 0 bases, with 7 bases between them. CDR3 DNA: TGTGCCAGCTCAGGTTCGGACCAAGAGACCCAGTACTTC. Translated: CASSGSDQETQYF.

This clone appeared a single time. This sequence joins TRBV19 and TRBJ2-5, with 8 bases lining up with TRBD2. V dropped 5 bases and J dropped 3; count of bases not matched to a gene: 8. This CDR3 is built from 15 residues. Germline CDR1 LNHDA, CDR2 SQIVND (reference sequence). The CDR3 here is CASSWSLAEKETQYF. The CDR3 nucleotides read TGTGCCAGTAGTTGGTCACTAGCGGAGAAAGAGACCCAGTACTTC. Full variable domain (rest looked up from reference TRBV19 and TRBJ2-5): DGGITQSPKYLFRKEGQNVTLSCEQNLNHDAMYWYRQDPGQGLRLIYYSQIVNDFQKGDIAEGYSVSREKKESFPLTVTSAQKNPTAFYLCASSWSLAEKETQYFGPGTRLLVL.

The chain recombines TRBV11-2 with TRBJ1-2; perhaps TRBD1 as D (5 bases). This CDR3 region has 14 residues. V lost 5 bases, J lost 3 bases, and 13 bases lay in between. The germline V gene encodes CDR1 SGHAT and CDR2 FQNNGV. The chain's CDR3 is CASSRTPTHYGYTF. CDR3 DNA sequence: TGTGCCAGCAGCCGGACACCAACTCACTATGGCTACACCTTC.

The gene calls are TRBV7-6 and TRBJ1-4; D remains ambiguous. The CDR3 is 18 amino acids. Per germline, CDR1 SGHVS and CDR2 FNYEAQ. Trimming pared 1 base from V and 1 base from J, leaving 16 bases between. The CDR3 coding sequence is TGTGCCAGCAGCTTAGAGGTCGCGGGAAGTTTAACTAATGAAAAACTGTTTTTT. It codes for CASSLEVAGSLTNEKLFF.

This clone was found once. The rearrangement links TRBV28 to TRBJ2-7, with 9 bases identical to TRBD1. This CDR3 is built from 14 residues. V gave up 5 bases and J gave up 4 bases; unmatched junction bases: 6. CDR1 is MDHEN and CDR2 is SYDVKM in the germline V gene. The CDR3 spells CASSGRQGVYEQYF. The CDR3 DNA sequence: TGTGCCAGCAGTGGAAGACAGGGGGTTTACGAGCAGTACTTC.

This clone appeared once. The chain links TRBV28 to TRBJ2-6, with 8 bases lining up with TRBD2. This CDR3 comprises 19 residues. With V trimmed by 4 bases and J by 0 bases, 11 bases remained unmatched. CDR1 is MDHEN and CDR2 is SYDVKM in the germline V gene. This CDR3 reads CASSSAGGDIFSGANVLTF. The CDR3 DNA follows: TGTGCCAGCAGTTCCGCCGGGGGGGACATCTTCTCTGGGGCCAACGTCCTGACTTTC.

V is TRBV28 and J is TRBJ2-6, with TRBD2 as a possible D gene (5 bases). This CDR3 comprises 16 residues. Trimming cost V 1 base and J 4 bases, with 11 bases left between them. In germline, CDR1 is MDHEN, CDR2 SYDVKM. The CDR3 protein is CASSLSREDGANVLTF. The CDR3 coding sequence is TGTGCCAGCAGTTTATCGAGGGAAGACGGGGCCAACGTCCTGACTTTC.

This chain joins TRBV5-4 and TRBJ2-3, with 7 bases identical to TRBD2. This CDR3 has 15 amino acids. Germline V lookup: CDR1 SGHNT, CDR2 YYREEE (reference sequence). The J segment lost 4 bases and the V segment lost 4 bases, leaving 9 bases of the junction unmatched. This chain's CDR3 is CASSQDGRRADTQYF. The CDR3 nucleotides read TGTGCCAGCAGCCAAGACGGGAGGAGAGCAGATACGCAGTATTTT.

This CDR3 is CASSAPGQSSYEQYF. CDR3 nucleotide sequence: TGTGCCAGCAGTGCGCCGGGACAGTCCTCCTACGAGCAGTACTTC. This sequence joins TRBV28 and TRBJ2-7; 7 bases match TRBD1. The CDR3 is made up of 15 amino acids. CDR1 and CDR2 from the germline V gene are MDHEN and SYDVKM. J was trimmed by 0 bases and V by 5 bases; bases with no gene match: 7.

The CDR3 DNA is TGTGCCAGCAGCTTAGTCGGAGCGTCGGGGGTGAAAGGAAACACCATATATTTT. Translating gives CASSLVGASGVKGNTIYF. The rearrangement joins TRBV7-2 to TRBJ1-3, with D tentatively TRBD1 (5 bases). The germline CDR1 and CDR2 sequences are SGHTA and FQGNSA. V was shortened by 1 base and J by 4 bases, with 20 bases between the two germline ends. CDR3 length equals 18 residues.

The chain recombines TRBV27 with TRBJ1-1, with 8 bases fitting TRBD1. This CDR3 region has 14 residues. Germline CDR1 MNHEY, CDR2 SMNVEV (reference sequence). V gave up 3 bases and J gave up 4 bases; unmatched junction bases: 4. The CDR3 sequence: CASSFATGGTEAFF. CDR3 nucleotides: TGTGCCAGCAGTTTCGCCACAGGGGGCACTGAAGCTTTCTTT.

This chain joins TRBV28 and TRBJ1-1, with D tentatively TRBD1 (5 bases). Per germline, CDR1 MDHEN and CDR2 SYDVKM. V was cut by 3 bases and J by 3 bases, with 17 bases left in between. This CDR3 has 16 residues. The CDR3 protein is CASSFLNFRQYTEAFF. Written as DNA, the CDR3 is TGTGCCAGCAGTTTCCTAAATTTTCGACAGTACACTGAAGCTTTCTTT.

A single count supports this clone. J is TRBJ1-6 and V is TRBV30; D gene unclear. This CDR3 has 16 residues. V was cut by 2 bases and J by 4 bases, with 15 bases left in between. Germline V gives CDR1 GTSNPN, CDR2 SVGIG (reference sequence). DNA for the CDR3: TGTGCCTGGAGTACAGCGGAGCCTTCTTATAATTCACCCCTCCACTTT. Amino acids: CAWSTAEPSYNSPLHF.

J is TRBJ2-1 and V is TRBV10-3; 10 positions match TRBD2. The CDR3 consists of 14 residues. The germline CDR1 and CDR2 sequences are ENHRY and SYGVKD. Trimming cost V 7 bases and J 6 bases; bases outside gene matches: 6. The CDR3 DNA sequence: TGTGCCATCAAAGGGACTAGCGCCACCAATGAGCAGTTCTTC. Translating gives CAIKGTSATNEQFF.

V and J are TRBV9 and TRBJ2-1; 12 nucleotides agree with TRBD2. The germline gives CDR1 SGDLS, CDR2 YYNGEE. The CDR3 contains 15 residues. J gave up 8 bases and V 0 bases, and 3 bases lay outside the gene matches. CDR3 nucleotide sequence: TGTGCCAGCAGCGTAGGACTAGCGGGAGTGGATGAGCAGTTCTTC. Residues: CASSVGLAGVDEQFF. The whole variable domain, remainder taken from reference TRBV9 and TRBJ2-1, is DSGVTQTPKHLITATGQRVTLRCSPRSGDLSVYWYQQSLDQGLQFLIQYYNGEERAKGNILERFSAQQFPDLHSELNLSSLELGDSALYFCASSVGLAGVDEQFFGPGTRLTVL.

This chain uses TRBV6-1 with TRBJ2-2; 7 bases are a match to TRBD2. Germline assignment: CDR1 MNHNS and CDR2 SASEGT. There are 16 residues in the CDR3. The V and J ends lost 4 bases and 0 bases, in that order; junction bases with no gene match: 5. CDR3 protein: CASSGRGTTNTGELFF. CDR3 DNA sequence: TGTGCCAGCAGTGGACGGGGGACTACGAACACCGGGGAGCTGTTTTTT.

The rearrangement joins TRBV6-5 to TRBJ1-1; D call uncertain. Germline V gene sequence: CDR1 MNHEY, CDR2 SVGAGI. The V end lost 5 bases, the J end lost 0 bases, and 7 bases lay between the germline ends. This CDR3 contains 13 residues. The CDR3 sequence is CASSLGMNTEAFF. CDR3 DNA sequence: TGTGCCAGCAGTCTCGGGATGAACACTGAAGCTTTCTTT.

The chain carries TRBV28 and TRBJ2-7, with unresolved D. The CDR3 extends over 12 amino acids. Trimming took 3 bases from V and 3 from J, leaving 6 bases between them. Germline CDR1 MDHEN, CDR2 SYDVKM. This chain's CDR3 is CASSFSLYEQYF. The CDR3, as DNA: TGTGCCAGCAGTTTCTCCCTCTACGAGCAGTACTTC. The variable domain in full, completed from reference TRBV28 and TRBJ2-7, reads DVKVTQSSRYLVKRTGEKVFLECVQDMDHENMFWYRQDPGLGLRLIYFSYDVKMKEKGDIPEGYSVSREKKERFSLILESASTNQTSMYLCASSFSLYEQYFGPGTRLTVT.

CDR3 DNA: TGTGCCACCAGCAGAGATATTTACAGCACTAACACTGAAGCTTTCTTT. Its protein is CATSRDIYSTNTEAFF. The chain carries TRBV15 and TRBJ1-1; D uncertain. Trimming left V 0 bases short and J 2 bases short, with 13 bases between. The CDR3 totals 16 residues. Per the germline V gene, CDR1 is LNHNV and CDR2 is YYDKDF (reference sequence).